This T cell receptor (beta chain) was sequenced in a study of cytomegalovirus exposure and HLA in healthy donors. This CDR3 has 10 residues. The germline gives CDR1 GTSNPN, CDR2 SVGIG (reference sequence). Trimming stripped 5 bases from V and 6 bases from J, with 8 bases between. A note on this clone: Its antigen is as yet unknown.

Donors showed nominal health when sampled, although they likely had unrecorded immune exposures. The PCR was carried out with 60 Vbeta primers and 13 Jbeta primers. TCRdb keeps only in-frame clones here, not all; method: immunoSEQ multiplex PCR. The table lists around 95,000 clones, around 82% of them singletons. Overall study results and limits: In most subjects, TCR beta sequences reportedly gave accurate predictions of HLA-A and HLA-B alleles.

This sequence joins TRBV30 and TRBJ2-7, with D hard to call. The sequencing sample was made of PBMCs. This receptor was identified in a man aged 30 to 45 in good health and CMV-seropositive. Here the CDR3 reads CAWGDGEQYF. In DNA, the CDR3 is TGTGCCTGGGGAGACGGCGAGCAGTACTTC.